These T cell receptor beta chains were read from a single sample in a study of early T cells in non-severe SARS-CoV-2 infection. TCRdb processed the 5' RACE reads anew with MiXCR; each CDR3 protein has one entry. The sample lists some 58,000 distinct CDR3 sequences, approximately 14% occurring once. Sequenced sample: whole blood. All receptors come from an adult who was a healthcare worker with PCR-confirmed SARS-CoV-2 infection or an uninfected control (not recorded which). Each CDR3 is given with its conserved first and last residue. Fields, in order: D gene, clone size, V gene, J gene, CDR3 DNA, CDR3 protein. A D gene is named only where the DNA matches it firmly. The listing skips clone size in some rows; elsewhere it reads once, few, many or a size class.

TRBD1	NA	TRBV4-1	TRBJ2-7	TGCGCCAGCAGCCAGCCCGGACAGGGGGCCTACGAGCAGTACTTC	CASSQPGQGAYEQYF
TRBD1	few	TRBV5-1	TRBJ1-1	TGCGCCAGCGCAACGACAGGGACAATCAACACTGAAGCTTTCTTT	CASATTGTINTEAFF
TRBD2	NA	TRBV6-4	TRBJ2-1	TGTGCCAGCAGTGACTCTACAGCGGGGATCTCCTACAATGAGCAGTTCTTC	CASSDSTAGISYNEQFF
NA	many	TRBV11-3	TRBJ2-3	TGTGCCAGCAGCTCACGTCGAGCAGGGGCGCCGACAGATACGCAGTATTTT	CASSSRRAGAPTDTQYF
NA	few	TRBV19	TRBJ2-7	TGTGCCAGTAGTATGGTGGCCAGGGGACCCTACGAGCAGTACTTC	CASSMVARGPYEQYF
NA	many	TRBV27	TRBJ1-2	TGTGCCAGCAGTTTTAGGAGGGGTTCAACTGCCTATGGCTACACCTTC	CASSFRRGSTAYGYTF
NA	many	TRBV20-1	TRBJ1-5	TGCAGTGCTAGAGATTCGGGCAGGGAAGGCCAGCCCCAGCATTTT	CSARDSGREGQPQHF
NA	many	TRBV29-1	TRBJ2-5	TGCAGCGTTGAAGTAGACTCCCAAGAGACCCAGTACTTC	CSVEVDSQETQYF
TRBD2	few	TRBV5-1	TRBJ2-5	TGCGCCAGCAGCCGCTCGGGGGGGCGAGAAGAGACCCAGTACTTC	CASSRSGGREETQYF
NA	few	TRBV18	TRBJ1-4	TGTGCCAGCTCACCAGAGCCCCGTAATGAAAAACTGTTTTTT	CASSPEPRNEKLFF
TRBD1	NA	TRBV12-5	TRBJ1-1	TGTGCTAGTGGAACCCTGACAGGGTTCACTGAAGCTTTCTTT	CASGTLTGFTEAFF
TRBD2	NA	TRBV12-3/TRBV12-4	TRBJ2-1	TGTGCCAGCGATCCGGGACTAGCGGGGAGCCATGAGCAGTTCTTC	CASDPGLAGSHEQFF
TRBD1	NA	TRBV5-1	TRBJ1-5	TGCGCCAGCAGCTGGACAGGATCAGGCGATCAGCCCCAGCATTTT	CASSWTGSGDQPQHF
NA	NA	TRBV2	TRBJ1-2	TGTGCCAGCAGCCCCCAAACCCTCTATGGCTACACCTTC	CASSPQTLYGYTF
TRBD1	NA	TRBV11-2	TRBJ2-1	TGTGCCAGCAGAACAGGGGGGAATAATGAGCAGTTCTTC	CASRTGGNNEQFF
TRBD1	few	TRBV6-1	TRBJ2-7	TGTGCCAGCAGTCTTGACAGGGGGCGCATCTACGAGCAGTACTTC	CASSLDRGRIYEQYF
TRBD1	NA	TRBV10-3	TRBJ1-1	TGTGCCGCCACCGGGACAGAGAACACTGAAGCTTTCTTT	CAATGTENTEAFF
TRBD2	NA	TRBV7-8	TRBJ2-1	TGTGCCAGCAGCTTAGTTCTGCCTAGCGGATCCTACAATGAGCAGTTCTTC	CASSLVLPSGSYNEQFF
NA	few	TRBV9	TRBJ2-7	TGTGCCAGCAGCGTAGACAGGGCACCCCCCTACGAGCAGTACTTC	CASSVDRAPPYEQYF
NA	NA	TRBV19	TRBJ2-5	TGTGCCAGTGGGGAGGATAGCCAAGAGACCCAGTACTTC	CASGEDSQETQYF
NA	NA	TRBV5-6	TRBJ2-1	TGTGCCAGCAGCTTCGCAGGGGTTAATGAGCAGTTCTTC	CASSFAGVNEQFF
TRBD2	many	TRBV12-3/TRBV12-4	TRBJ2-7	TGTGCCAGCAGCACCGGGGGGGCCCCGACAGCCTACGAGCAGTACTTC	CASSTGGAPTAYEQYF
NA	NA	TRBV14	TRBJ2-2	TGTGCCAGCAGCCAAGATCGGACGGGGGAGCTGTTTTTT	CASSQDRTGELFF
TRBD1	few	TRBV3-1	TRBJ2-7	TGTGCCAGCAGCCAAGCCCGACGGACAGGAGGCTACGAGCAGTACTTC	CASSQARRTGGYEQYF
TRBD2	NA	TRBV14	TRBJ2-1	TGTGCCAGCAGCCAAGATCGACTAGCCCTCTACAATGAGCAGTTCTTC	CASSQDRLALYNEQFF
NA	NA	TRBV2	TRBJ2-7	TGTGCCAGCAGTAAAGACACGGCCTACGAGCAGTACTTC	CASSKDTAYEQYF
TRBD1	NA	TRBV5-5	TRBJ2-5	TGTGCCAGCACCCGGACAGGGTGGCTAGAGACCCAGTACTTC	CASTRTGWLETQYF
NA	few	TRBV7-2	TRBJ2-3	TGTGCCAGCAGCTTAGTAGGGTCCAGAGATACGCAGTATTTT	CASSLVGSRDTQYF
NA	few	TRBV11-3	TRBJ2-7	TGTGCCAGCAGCCTAATGCCAGGAGCCTACGAGCAGTACTTC	CASSLMPGAYEQYF